This T cell receptor (beta chain) was sequenced in a study of blood T cells in healthy people across ages. Per germline, CDR1 GTSNPN and CDR2 SVGIG (reference sequence). Between the trimmed V and J ends, which lost 5 bases and 7 bases, there was a span of 17 bases. The CDR3 is made up of 13 amino acids. Through a sample-barcoded 5' primer and a J-beta primer mix, a second PCR was run for roughly 7 to 12 cycles. Each CDR3 protein is one row after TCRdb ran MiXCR on the 5' RACE reads. The sample yields about 1.4 million distinct CDR3 sequences, roughly 59% seen once. The sequence was obtained from a man younger than 30 in good health. Input material: blood. This chain connects TRBV30 to TRBJ2-5; tentatively, D is TRBD1 (6 bases). In nucleotides, the CDR3 is TGTGCCTGGGATCGGGACACTCGCGGGACCCAGTACTTC. Translation: CAWDRDTRGTQYF.